This TCR beta chain was identified during a study of shared clonotypes between healthy human individuals. Here immunoSEQ multiplex PCR was the method, and the copy in TCRdb shows in-frame clones only, minus some. Seen here are over a million clones, more than 75% observed once, and the top ten hold 0.55% to 0.7%. Donors comprised only Caucasian adults living in Nashville, Tennessee. Findings and limits, study-wide: Among donors, the sharing of clonotypes was expected to be influenced by sequencing depth. Among a handful of donors, roughly 5.5% of naive CD4 clonotypes were found in common.

In regard to this clone: Its antigen is unidentified.

There are 15 residues in the CDR3. Per germline, CDR1 SGHRS and CDR2 YFSETQ. V lost 1 base to trimming and J lost 4 bases; unmatched junction nucleotides: 6. The clonotype originates from a man aged 18 to 35 in good health. Some clones in this sample may be carry-over from other donors' samples. This chain joins TRBV5-1 and TRBJ2-7, with 9 bases identical to TRBD2. The source material was memory CD4+ T cells from PBMCs. Described subset: CD45RA-negative fraction. CDR3: CASSLTPSGKYEQYF. The CDR3 nucleotides are TGCGCCAGCAGCTTGACCCCTAGCGGGAAATACGAGCAGTACTTC.